The TCR beta chain under discussion was sequenced for a study of T cell responses to AZD1222 COVID-19 vaccine. CDR3 length equals 15 residues. Profiled with immunoSEQ multiplex PCR; TCRdb holds only in-frame clones, not every one. Of 150,000 or so clones in the sample, roughly nine tenths are singletons; the top ten hold 5% to 5.5%. This TCR was sampled from an adult in good health. The chain links TRBV21-1 to TRBJ2-3; TRBD2 is taken as the D call from the table, unchecked against the DNA. TRBV21-1 corresponds to a pseudogene. The sample here was peripheral blood, taken on day 0 of AZD1222 vaccination. In nucleotides, the CDR3 is TGTGCCAGCAGCAAAGTCCCCGGGGTTGGAGATACGCAGTATTTT. This encodes CASSKVPGVGDTQYF.